This entry describes one T cell receptor beta chain. Patients at the Seattle site were enrolled during active infection and followed longitudinally. Germline loops: CDR1 MDHEN, CDR2 SYDVKM. J gave up 4 bases and V 5 bases, and 11 bases lay outside the gene matches. The CDR3 runs 16 residues. Study processing details: Researchers report that nucleated cell counts were estimated from reference gene primer amplification. The repertoire was sequenced with immunoSEQ multiplex PCR; TCRdb's copy has only in-frame clones and lacks some. V and J calls and clone size are copied from that table; D and trimming were computed from the DNA. The sample has more than 150,000 clones; about 83% are singletons. The data were taken from a study of blood T cell repertoires in COVID-19. The wider study: Acute and convalescent COVID-19 samples came from the United States, Italy and Spain. T cells, B-cell-depleted T cells, or PBMCs provided the cDNA or gDNA that served as material.

What was sequenced was peripheral blood. This TCR came from a woman in her 70s with COVID-19, enrolled during active disease. The V gene is TRBV28, the J gene TRBJ1-5; 7 bases line up with TRBD1. In DNA form, the CDR3 reads TGTGCCAGCAGTCCTAACAGGGGTTCGGGGAATCAGCCCCAGCATTTT. Translated: CASSPNRGSGNQPQHF.